This TCR beta chain was identified during a study of cytomegalovirus exposure and HLA in healthy donors. Study outcomes and limitations: Presence/absence analyses assumed roughly uniform sequencing depth across donors. The only immune exposure information that was available was CMV serostatus. The study labeled more than 150 TCR beta chains cytomegalovirus-associated. The majority of TCR sequences were rare, yet some public TCRs appeared in many donors.

Of note for this clone: The antigen is undetermined.

Germline V lookup: CDR1 MDHEN, CDR2 SYDVKM. The CDR3 runs to 14 residues. Germline trimming cut 8 bases from V and 6 bases from J; bases unmatched to any gene: 11. PCR involved 60 Vbeta and 13 Jbeta primers. Some clones are missing from TCRdb's copy, which holds only in-frame ones; the method was immunoSEQ multiplex PCR. The top ten clones hold about 3% of a sample with about 140,000 clones, 70% to 80% of them seen once. Sequenced material: PBMCs. The chain has TRBV28 and TRBJ1-1, with 8 bases lining up with TRBD1. The origin of this receptor is a female donor in good health and CMV-seronegative. CDR3 in amino acids: CASGSGDRGPEAFF. CDR3 in DNA: TGTGCCAGCGGGTCCGGAGACAGGGGCCCTGAAGCTTTCTTT.